A single sample gave rise to the 6 T cell receptor beta chains below, sequenced in a study of chemoradiotherapy in HPV16-positive cancers (dated 2022 in TCRdb). The library relied on the immunoSEQ multiplex PCR assay. In TCRdb, the immuneACCESS table is reduced to in-frame sequences with V and J assigned. These tables do not hold every clone; where another copy was compared, an unresolved V gene accounts for under half, and the others remain unexplained. Here the sample has 9,500 to 15,000 clones; about three fifths occur a single time. Of the sample, approximately 16% falls within the top ten clones. This sample was gathered from a patient who underwent chemoradiotherapy. Receptors were obtained from a human donor with HPV-associated anogenital cancer.

The gene calls are TRBV19 and TRBJ1-5, with D possibly being TRBD1 (6 bases). Germline CDR1 reads LNHDA; CDR2 reads SQIVND (reference sequence). V was shortened by 2 bases and J by 1 base, with 15 bases between the two germline ends. The CDR3 runs 17 residues. The CDR3 region has the DNA TGTGCCAGTAGTATAATCGCGGCAGGGGAAAGCAATCAGCCCCAGCATTTT. Translating gives CASSIIAAGESNQPQHF. The full variable domain, completed using reference TRBV19 and TRBJ1-5, is DGGITQSPKYLFRKEGQNVTLSCEQNLNHDAMYWYRQDPGQGLRLIYYSQIVNDFQKGDIAEGYSVSREKKESFPLTVTSAQKNPTAFYLCASSIIAAGESNQPQHFGDGTRLSIL.

This clone has only one observation. The chain joins TRBV7-3 to TRBJ1-2; 8 bases fit TRBD1. The trim removed 0 bases at V and 7 bases at J, leaving 7 bases unmatched. The CDR3 loop spans 15 amino acids. In germline, CDR1 is SGHTA, CDR2 FQGTGA. CDR3 in DNA: TGTGCCAGCAGCTTAACCGGGGACAGGCTAATTGGCTACACCTTC. The encoded protein is CASSLTGDRLIGYTF.

The V call is TRBV5-1, the J call TRBJ2-5; 11 positions match TRBD1. V was pared by 4 bases and J by 5 bases, with 10 bases of the junction left unmatched. Germline assignment: CDR1 SGHRS and CDR2 YFSETQ. The CDR3 length is 16 residues. CDR3 sequence reads: CASSTGQGAVLETQYF. The CDR3 DNA sequence: TGCGCCAGCAGCACCGGACAGGGGGCTGTGTTGGAGACCCAGTACTTC.

This rearrangement joins TRBV7-6 to TRBJ1-1; D call uncertain. Germline V gene lookup returns CDR1 SGHVS and CDR2 FNYEAQ. This CDR3 has 16 residues. The V and J ends lost 3 bases and 0 bases respectively, with 14 bases between them. As DNA, the CDR3 is TGTGCCAGCAGCTTGACCACCGGCGTCCTGAACACTGAAGCTTTCTTT. Amino acids: CASSLTTGVLNTEAFF.

In nucleotides, the CDR3 is TGTGCCAGCAAAACAGGGGGCTCTGTAACAGATACGCAGTATTTT. It codes for CASKTGGSVTDTQYF. The rearrangement joins TRBV6-1 to TRBJ2-3, with TRBD1 matching over 9 bases. CDR3 size: 15 residues. Germline loops: CDR1 MNHNS, CDR2 SASEGT. The J segment lost 3 bases and the V segment lost 7 bases, leaving 8 bases of the junction unmatched.

This clone is medium-sized in the sample. The chain joins TRBV30 to TRBJ1-3, with a possible D match to TRBD1 (6 bases). With 2 bases removed from V and 1 base from J, the gap between germline ends came to 18 bases. The CDR3 totals 17 residues. Germline V lookup: CDR1 GTSNPN, CDR2 SVGIG (reference sequence). The CDR3 is CAWSPVGAPSSGNTIYF. The CDR3 DNA is TGTGCCTGGAGTCCGGTGGGGGCCCCGAGTTCTGGAAACACCATATATTTT. The full variable domain, completed using reference TRBV30 and TRBJ1-3, is SQTIHQWPATLVQPVGSPLSLECTVEGTSNPNLYWYRQAAGRGLQLLFYSVGIGQISSEVPQNLSASRPQDRQFILSSKKLLLSDSGFYLCAWSPVGAPSSGNTIYFGEGSWLTVV.